This T cell receptor (beta chain) is from a study of cytomegalovirus exposure and HLA in healthy donors. Findings and caveats of the study: Being productive about 87% or about 30% of the time was typical of most TCR beta V segments in an earlier analysis. Specificity of a few CMV-associated chains for CMV antigens was verified in vitro. One cluster of highly shared sequence variants probably arose as a sequencing artifact. Associated with cytomegalovirus, according to the listing, were around 170 TCR beta chains.

PCR amplification relied on 60 Vbeta primers (plus 13 Jbeta primers). Libraries were prepared by immunoSEQ multiplex PCR; TCRdb keeps only in-frame clonotypes and omits some of them. The profile shows approximately 200,000 clones, 70% to 85% of them singletons. This CDR3 region has 14 residues. Germline assignment: CDR1 SGHVS and CDR2 FNYEAQ. Trimming took 1 base from V and 3 from J, leaving 9 bases between them. A remark on this clone: Its antigen remains unknown.

The V call is TRBV7-6, the J call TRBJ1-1; no reliable D call. This receptor was obtained from a woman in her 30s in good health and CMV-seropositive. Source material: PBMCs. The DNA for the CDR3 is TGTGCCAGCAGCTTAGGTCCCCAGTACACTGAAGCTTTCTTT. Translating it yields CASSLGPQYTEAFF.